These 20 T cell receptor beta chains were all obtained from the same sample, sequenced in a study of cytotoxic CD8 clonotypes in ibrutinib-treated CLL. TCRdb's copy holds only in-frame clones and misses some; the assay was immunoSEQ multiplex PCR. The table lists approximately 15,000 clones, approximately 60% of them singletons. Sequenced here: PBMCs, sampled before ibrutinib treatment. The receptor set was obtained from a human donor with chronic lymphocytic leukemia.

The V call is TRBV11-3, the J call TRBJ2-3; D uncertain. Per the germline V gene, CDR1 is SGHNT and CDR2 is YENEEA. Trimming took 1 base from V and 6 from J, leaving 5 bases between them. The length of the CDR3 is 12 residues. CDR3 protein: CASSLGVDTQYF. The CDR3 coding sequence is TGTGCCAGCAGCTTAGGAGTGGATACGCAGTATTTT.

This rearrangement joins TRBV6-6 to TRBJ1-1; perhaps TRBD1 as D (6 bases). The CDR3 runs 14 residues. CDR1 and CDR2 (germline): MNHNY, SVGAGI (reference sequence). V was pared by 5 bases and J by 5 bases, with 15 bases between. This CDR3 reads CASSPGRGWTEAFF. CDR3 sequence (DNA): TGTGCCAGCAGTCCCGGCAGGGGATGGACTGAAGCTTTCTTT.

The chain employs TRBV13 and TRBJ2-5, with TRBD2 matching 10 bases. Germline values: CDR1 PRHDT, CDR2 FYEKMQ (reference sequence). Losses at the gene ends were 5 bases for V and 0 bases for J; bases not matched to a gene: 12. The CDR3 runs 18 residues. CDR3: CASSHRTSGATYQETQYF. CDR3 DNA sequence: TGTGCCAGCAGCCATAGGACTAGCGGAGCTACGTACCAAGAGACCCAGTACTTC.

V usage is TRBV28 and J usage is TRBJ2-7, with 13 bases that match TRBD2. Germline values: CDR1 MDHEN, CDR2 SYDVKM. CDR3 length: 15 amino acids. After removal of 3 bases from V and 7 bases from J, the junction contained 6 bases not matched to a gene. The DNA for the CDR3 is TGTGCCAGCAGTTTGCGACTAGCGGGAGGCGGGGAGCAGTACTTC. It encodes CASSLRLAGGGEQYF.

The rearrangement links TRBV6-9 to TRBJ1-2; D is possibly TRBD1 (6 bases). The CDR3 runs 14 residues. Trimming pared 4 bases from V and 4 bases from J, leaving 13 bases between. Germline loops: CDR1 MNHGY, CDR2 SVAAGI. The CDR3 nucleotides read TGTGCCAGCAGTTCGACAGGAACCCTCTATGGCTACACCTTC. Translation: CASSSTGTLYGYTF.

The rearrangement joins TRBV5-1 to TRBJ2-1, with 7 nucleotides matching TRBD1. The length of the CDR3 is 16 residues. From germline, CDR1 is SGHRS and CDR2 YFSETQ. V lost 0 bases and J lost 2; bases outside the gene matches: 5. The CDR3 sequence: CASSLAGQATYNEQFF. The DNA of the CDR3 is TGCGCCAGCAGCTTGGCCGGACAGGCTACCTACAATGAGCAGTTCTTC.

V gene TRBV27 combines with J gene TRBJ2-3; D call uncertain. V lost 2 bases and J lost 4, with 1 base in between. This CDR3 contains 11 residues. Germline V gives CDR1 MNHEY, CDR2 SMNVEV (reference sequence). The CDR3 DNA reads as TGTGCCAGCAGTTTAGCAGATACGCAGTATTTT. It translates to CASSLADTQYF.

The rearrangement links TRBV6-5 to TRBJ2-6; D uncertain. With 0 bases removed from V and 4 bases from J, the gap between germline ends came to 10 bases. Germline V gene sequence: CDR1 MNHEY, CDR2 SVGAGI. The CDR3 is 16 residues long. CDR3 amino acids: CASSYSMGTGANVLTF. As DNA, the CDR3 is TGTGCCAGCAGTTACTCTATGGGTACGGGGGCCAACGTCCTGACTTTC.

The rearrangement links TRBV4-2 to TRBJ2-2, with 9 positions matching TRBD1. Per the germline V gene, CDR1 is LGHNA and CDR2 is YNFKEQ. V lost 5 bases, J lost 4 bases, and 5 bases stayed unmatched. This CDR3 spans 15 amino acids. The DNA of the CDR3 is TGTGCCAGCAGCTATCGGACAGGGGTCACCGGGGAGCTGTTTTTT. Its protein is CASSYRTGVTGELFF.

This clone showed up just a few times. The genes are TRBV7-5 and TRBJ1-2; TRBD1 was called by the table and not checked on the DNA. TRBV7-5 counts as a pseudogene. The CDR3 has 13 residues. In nucleotides, the CDR3 is TGTGTCAGAAGCTTAGCCAGGGTCTGTGGCTACACCTTC. Translation gives CVRSLARVCGYTF.

In this sample, this clone turned up a few times. The chain couples TRBV28 to TRBJ1-2; 7 bases agree with TRBD1. Germline V gives CDR1 MDHEN, CDR2 SYDVKM. The CDR3 loop spans 14 amino acids. V was clipped by 1 base and J by 4 bases; unmatched bases: 3. CDR3 in DNA: TGTGCCAGCAGTTTATACAGGGGTGGCTATGGCTACACCTTC. Protein sequence: CASSLYRGGYGYTF.

This chain links TRBV27 with TRBJ2-7, with TRBD2 matching 7 bases. The ends lost 6 bases at V and 0 bases at J; junction bases unmatched: 14. This CDR3 is 17 amino acids long. CDR1 and CDR2 from the germline V gene are MNHEY and SMNVEV (reference sequence). The CDR3 coding sequence is TGTGCCAGCAGCTCTAGACTAGCTCATAGCCACTCCTACGAGCAGTACTTC. This encodes CASSSRLAHSHSYEQYF.

This clone has just one count. This chain links TRBV5-1 with TRBJ1-4; D uncertain. The CDR3 is made up of 14 amino acids. The germline CDR1 and CDR2 sequences are SGHRS and YFSETQ. The V gene lost 1 base and the J gene lost 4 bases, with 8 bases spanning the gap. The CDR3 nucleotides read TGCGCCAGCAGCTTGTGGGGAAATAATGAAAAACTGTTTTTT. Translation: CASSLWGNNEKLFF.

The J gene is TRBJ2-1, the V gene TRBV7-9; no definite D call. The V end lost 5 bases, the J end lost 10 bases, and 12 bases lay between the germline ends. This CDR3 has 12 amino acids. CDR1 and CDR2 (germline): SEHNR, FQNEAQ (reference sequence). This CDR3 reads CASSITAGEQFF. The CDR3 DNA reads TGTGCCAGCAGCATTACAGCCGGGGAGCAGTTCTTC.

CDR3 bases: TGTGCCAGCAGCTTAGGCGACAGGGCGGAAGCTTTCTTT. As protein: CASSLGDRAEAFF. J is TRBJ1-1 and V is TRBV11-3; 7 bases fit TRBD1. Germline V gene lookup returns CDR1 SGHNT and CDR2 YENEEA. This CDR3 contains 13 residues. Trimming at V came to 1 base and at J to 8 bases, leaving 4 bases not matched to a gene.

The V gene is TRBV28, the J gene TRBJ2-1; TRBD2 matches at 7 bases. The CDR3 consists of 12 residues. CDR1 and CDR2 from the germline V gene are MDHEN and SYDVKM. Germline trimming cut 6 bases from V and 9 bases from J; bases unmatched to any gene: 5. In DNA form, the CDR3 reads TGTGCCAGCAGGACCCCGGGGGGTGAGCAGTTCTTC. Its protein is CASRTPGGEQFF.

The J gene is TRBJ1-1, the V gene TRBV20-1; the D gene is possibly TRBD1 (5 bases). Trimming left V 5 bases short and J 7 bases short, with 11 bases between. The CDR3 spans 11 residues. CDR1 DFQATT and CDR2 SNEGSKA come from the germline V gene (reference sequence). CDR3 in DNA: TGCAGTGCTCAGCGGGGGGGTGAAGCTTTCTTT. Translated: CSAQRGGEAFF.

This clone appeared once. The chain links TRBV28 to TRBJ2-1; D gene unclear. This CDR3 region has 17 residues. Germline V gene lookup returns CDR1 MDHEN and CDR2 SYDVKM. V was shortened by 4 bases and J by 0 bases, with 16 bases between the two germline ends. The CDR3 nucleotides read TGTGCCAGCAGTTCGCCGTATAGCCCTCGCTCCTACAATGAGCAGTTCTTC. Amino acids: CASSSPYSPRSYNEQFF.

This clone was observed a single time. The V call is TRBV27, the J call TRBJ1-6; D may be TRBD1 (5 bases). CDR3 length: 17 residues. V was trimmed by 9 bases and J by 6 bases, leaving 24 bases between them. The germline V gene encodes CDR1 MNHEY and CDR2 SMNVEV (reference sequence). CDR3 region: CASTFSRVGQGNSPLHF. The CDR3 DNA is TGTGCCAGTACCTTCTCTAGGGTGGGGCAGGGTAATTCACCCCTCCACTTT.

This rearrangement joins TRBV2 to TRBJ2-2; D is undetermined. V was shortened by 7 bases and J by 3 bases, with 12 bases between the two germline ends. The CDR3 extends over 14 amino acids. The V gene's germline CDR1 is SNHLY and CDR2 FYNNEI. The CDR3 DNA reads TGTGCCAGCAAGGTTGGAAGGTACACCGGGGAGCTGTTTTTT. This encodes CASKVGRYTGELFF.